What follows are 4 T cell receptor beta chains derived from one specimen sequenced in a study of T-cell reconstitution after alpha-beta-depleted transplantation in children. Unique molecular identifiers were incorporated during preparation of the TCRbeta library. TCRdb re-analysed the PCR reads in MiXCR, keeping a single row per CDR3 protein. The sample has 200,000 to 250,000 distinct CDR3 sequences; 9.5% to 13% are singletons. Specimen: PBMCs, collected before TCRalphabeta/CD19-depleted stem cell transplant. The source is a child in the first two years of life with acute myeloid leukemia, due to receive a stem cell transplant.

This clonotype has a count of ten or more. V usage is TRBV11-2 and J usage is TRBJ2-3; 10 positions match TRBD2. J was trimmed by 7 bases and V by 2 bases; bases with no gene match: 18. The CDR3 sequence is 19 residues long. The germline V gene encodes CDR1 SGHAT and CDR2 FQNNGV. The CDR3 spells CASSLSLSAASGRVNTQYF. CDR3 DNA: TGTGCCAGCAGCTTAAGTCTTTCGGCGGCTAGCGGGAGAGTGAATACGCAGTATTTT.

This clonotype was observed at least ten times. The chain uses TRBV28 and TRBJ2-1; 8 bases are a match to TRBD2. Germline V gives CDR1 MDHEN, CDR2 SYDVKM. Unmatched junction bases numbered 10, after V lost 2 bases and J lost 10 bases. The CDR3 is made up of 15 amino acids. The CDR3 DNA reads as TGTGCCAGCAGTTTACATCAAGTGACTAGCGACGAGCAGTTCTTC. Translating it yields CASSLHQVTSDEQFF. The full variable domain, rest sourced from reference TRBV28 and TRBJ2-1, is DVKVTQSSRYLVKRTGEKVFLECVQDMDHENMFWYRQDPGLGLRLIYFSYDVKMKEKGDIPEGYSVSREKKERFSLILESASTNQTSMYLCASSLHQVTSDEQFFGPGTRLTVL.

This clonotype has ten or more counts. This sequence joins TRBV6-2 or TRBV6-3 and TRBJ2-1; 13 bases map to TRBD2. The germline gives CDR1 MNHEY, CDR2 SVGEGT. V was clipped by 4 bases and J by 1 base; unmatched bases: 19. The CDR3 is made up of 22 amino acids. The CDR3 region has the DNA TGTGCCAGCAGTTCCCCCAGGACCTGGACTAGCGGGGGCCAGTATTCCTACAATGAGCAGTTCTTC. Its translation is CASSSPRTWTSGGQYSYNEQFF.

This clonotype was picked up a small number of times. The rearrangement links TRBV10-1 to TRBJ2-1; D unclear. The V end was cut by 2 bases, the J end by 4 bases, with 15 bases between. The CDR3 totals 16 residues. CDR1 is WNHNN, CDR2 SYGVQD, per germline (reference sequence). CDR3 loop: CASSEMGLASYNEQFF. For the CDR3, the DNA is TGCGCCAGCAGTGAGATGGGTTTAGCTTCGTACAATGAGCAGTTCTTC.